Listed below are T cell receptor beta chains from one sample, sequenced in a study of blood T cell repertoires in COVID-19. TCRdb's copy holds only in-frame clones and misses some; the assay was immunoSEQ multiplex PCR. The data show more than 85,000 clones, around 83% seen once. Material for sequencing was peripheral blood. These receptors all come from a man aged 55 to 69 with acute or convalescent COVID-19. The CDR3 runs from the conserved cysteine through the conserved F or W. The order of the fields is J gene, D gene, V gene, clone size, CDR3 protein, CDR3 DNA. D genes are given only for firm matches. The listing skips clone size in some rows; elsewhere it reads once, few, many or a size class.

j_gene: TRBJ2-3; d_gene: TRBD1; v_gene: TRBV19; abundance: .; CDR3aa: CASSDRITDTQYF; CDR3nt: TGTGCCAGTTCGGACAGGATCACAGATACGCAGTATTTT
j_gene: TRBJ2-5; d_gene: TRBD1; v_gene: TRBV18; abundance: .; CDR3aa: CASSRRGRGQETQYF; CDR3nt: TGTGCCAGCTCACGTCGTGGCAGGGGGCAAGAGACCCAGTACTTC
j_gene: TRBJ1-4; d_gene: TRBD1; v_gene: TRBV27; abundance: .; CDR3aa: CASKRQGINEKLFF; CDR3nt: TGTGCCAGCAAACGACAGGGAATTAATGAAAAACTGTTTTTT
j_gene: TRBJ2-2; d_gene: .; v_gene: TRBV3-1/TRBV3-2; abundance: .; CDR3aa: CASSSDSGELFF; CDR3nt: TGTGCCAGCAGCTCCGACAGCGGGGAGCTGTTTTTT
j_gene: TRBJ1-2; d_gene: TRBD1; v_gene: TRBV2; abundance: few; CDR3aa: CANNPRDSLYGYTF; CDR3nt: TGTGCCAACAACCCACGGGACAGTCTCTATGGCTACACCTTC
j_gene: TRBJ1-4; d_gene: .; v_gene: TRBV25-1; abundance: .; CDR3aa: CASRGSATNEKLFF; CDR3nt: TGTGCCAGCAGGGGGAGTGCAACTAATGAAAAACTGTTTTTT
j_gene: TRBJ2-7; d_gene: TRBD2; v_gene: TRBV7-6; abundance: .; CDR3aa: CASSLNLAGGREQYF; CDR3nt: TGTGCCAGCAGCTTAAATCTAGCGGGGGGCCGCGAGCAGTACTTC
j_gene: TRBJ1-6; d_gene: TRBD1; v_gene: TRBV7-9; abundance: .; CDR3aa: CASSSDRVRGSYNSPLHF; CDR3nt: TGTGCCAGCAGCTCCGACAGGGTTCGCGGGTCCTATAATTCACCCCTCCACTTT
j_gene: TRBJ1-1; d_gene: TRBD1; v_gene: TRBV19; abundance: .; CDR3aa: CASSKTGAGSTEAFF; CDR3nt: TGTGCCAGTAGTAAGACAGGGGCGGGAAGCACTGAAGCTTTCTTT
j_gene: TRBJ2-1; d_gene: .; v_gene: TRBV24-1; abundance: once; CDR3aa: CATSDFWESGQFF; CDR3nt: TGTGCCACCAGTGATTTCTGGGAGTCCGGGCAGTTCTTC
j_gene: TRBJ2-3; d_gene: .; v_gene: TRBV4-2; abundance: once; CDR3aa: CASSQDTPDTQYF; CDR3nt: TGTGCCAGCAGCCAGGACACACCAGATACGCAGTATTTT
j_gene: TRBJ2-5; d_gene: .; v_gene: TRBV5-6; abundance: .; CDR3aa: CASSLAGEQETQYF; CDR3nt: TGTGCCAGCAGCTTGGCAGGGGAGCAAGAGACCCAGTACTTC
j_gene: TRBJ1-2; d_gene: TRBD1; v_gene: TRBV6-6; abundance: few; CDR3aa: CASSYQGQNYGYTF; CDR3nt: TGTGCCAGCAGTTACCAGGGACAGAACTATGGCTACACCTTC
j_gene: TRBJ1-4; d_gene: TRBD1; v_gene: TRBV5-5; abundance: .; CDR3aa: CASSLAGQLSEKLFF; CDR3nt: TGTGCCAGCAGCTTGGCGGGACAGTTATCTGAAAAACTGTTTTTT
j_gene: TRBJ2-3; d_gene: .; v_gene: TRBV4-2; abundance: .; CDR3aa: CASSQDAGLDTQYF; CDR3nt: TGTGCCAGCAGCCAAGACGCGGGATTAGATACGCAGTATTTT
j_gene: TRBJ1-1; d_gene: TRBD1; v_gene: TRBV5-1; abundance: .; CDR3aa: CASSPANRGTEAFF; CDR3nt: TGCGCCAGCAGCCCAGCCAACAGGGGAACTGAAGCTTTCTTT
j_gene: TRBJ1-5; d_gene: TRBD1; v_gene: TRBV2; abundance: .; CDR3aa: CASSTGGVSNQPQHF; CDR3nt: TGTGCCAGCAGCACAGGGGGCGTGAGCAATCAGCCCCAGCATTTT
j_gene: TRBJ2-3; d_gene: TRBD2; v_gene: TRBV19; abundance: .; CDR3aa: CASSRTSGGADTQYF; CDR3nt: TGTGCCAGTAGTAGGACTAGCGGGGGTGCAGATACGCAGTATTTT
j_gene: TRBJ2-1; d_gene: TRBD1; v_gene: TRBV5-1; abundance: .; CDR3aa: CASSLGAGGAKGEQFF; CDR3nt: TGCGCCAGCAGCTTGGGGGCAGGGGGCGCAAAAGGTGAGCAGTTCTTC
j_gene: TRBJ1-2; d_gene: .; v_gene: TRBV20-1; abundance: .; CDR3aa: CSAPQSYGYTF; CDR3nt: TGCAGTGCCCCCCAGTCCTATGGCTACACCTTC
j_gene: TRBJ1-2; d_gene: .; v_gene: TRBV3-1/TRBV3-2; abundance: .; CDR3aa: CASSQPNRGYTF; CDR3nt: TGTGCCAGCAGCCAGCCTAATCGCGGCTACACCTTC
j_gene: TRBJ2-5; d_gene: .; v_gene: TRBV5-4; abundance: .; CDR3aa: CASSLGQEETQYF; CDR3nt: TGTGCCAGCAGCTTGGGACAGGAAGAGACCCAGTACTTC